The 28 T cell receptor beta chains below come from one sample, sequenced in a study of blood T cell repertoires in COVID-19. Sequencing was performed with immunoSEQ multiplex PCR; in TCRdb, only in-frame clones are kept and a portion is missing. Here the sample spans 260,000 or so clones, 86% being singletons. Sequencing was done on a sample of PBMCs or T cells enriched from blood (not recorded which). The receptors were sampled from a man younger than 35 who had recovered from COVID-19.

This clone was found once. The CDR3 spells CATSDPLTASFRYF. The CDR3 DNA follows: TGTGCCACCAGTGATCCCCTCACAGCTTCCTTTCGGTATTTT. This chain joins TRBV24-1 and TRBJ2-3; no definite D call. Germline CDR1 KGHDR, CDR2 SFDVKD. The V end lost 3 bases, the J end lost 14 bases, and 20 bases lay between the germline ends. CDR3 length equals 14 residues.

The rearrangement uses TRBV30 and TRBJ2-1; TRBD2 might be the D (6 bases). Germline CDR1 GTSNPN, CDR2 SVGIG (reference sequence). The germline V and J ends were trimmed by 0 bases and 1 base, with 13 bases remaining between them. The CDR3 spans 16 residues. The CDR3 loop reads CAWSVRRGSSYNEQFF. Here the CDR3 DNA reads TGTGCCTGGAGTGTACGGCGGGGCTCTTCCTACAATGAGCAGTTCTTC.

This clone was observed once. The rearrangement uses TRBV21-1 and TRBJ2-1; TRBD2 is taken as the D call from the table, unchecked against the DNA. TRBV21-1 is marked as a pseudogene. CDR3 length: 15 amino acids. The CDR3 here is CASSKIRLAEYEQFF. CDR3 DNA sequence: TGTGCCAGCAGCAAGATAAGGCTAGCGGAATATGAGCAGTTCTTC.

The chain recombines TRBV5-1 with TRBJ2-7; D not resolved. V was clipped by 3 bases and J by 7 bases, with 14 bases between them. Looked up from germline, CDR1 is SGHRS and CDR2 is YFSETQ. The CDR3 spans 13 residues. DNA of the CDR3: TGCGCCAGCAGCTCAAGGAGTGGATGGGAGCAGTACTTC. Translated, it gives CASSSRSGWEQYF.

The chain couples TRBV5-1 to TRBJ2-2; tentative D call: TRBD2 (6 bases). The CDR3 contains 15 residues. Germline V gene lookup returns CDR1 SGHRS and CDR2 YFSETQ. Trimming removed 1 base at V and 6 bases at J, with 13 bases between. The CDR3 DNA reads as TGCGCCAGCAGCTTGAGATTGGGGGGACCCGGGGAGCTGTTTTTT. It codes for CASSLRLGGPGELFF. Drawing the rest from reference TRBV5-1 and TRBJ2-2, the complete variable domain is KAGVTQTPRYLIKTRGQQVTLSCSPISGHRSVSWYQQTPGQGLQFLFEYFSETQRNKGNFPGRFSGRQFSNSRSEMNVSTLELGDSALYLCASSLRLGGPGELFFGEGSRLTVL.

The chain recombines TRBV18 with TRBJ2-1, with 15 bases matching TRBD2. J lost 6 bases, V lost 4 bases, and 7 bases had no gene match. Germline V gene lookup returns CDR1 KGHSH and CDR2 LQKENI. This CDR3 has 17 residues. The CDR3 region has the DNA TGTGCCAGCTCACGCGGACTAGCGGGAGGGTTGGGCAATGAGCAGTTCTTC. It is translated as CASSRGLAGGLGNEQFF.

The chain uses TRBV11-2 and TRBJ1-2, with D unclear. The germline V gene has CDR1 SGHAT and CDR2 FQNNGV. CDR3 size: 11 residues. The ends were cut back, 3 bases at V and 4 bases at J, with 3 bases in the middle. CDR3 nucleotides: TGTGCCAGCAGCTTCGGCTATGGCTACACCTTC. Translating gives CASSFGYGYTF.

CDR3 residues: CASSARTSSYNSPLHF. CDR3 nucleotide sequence: TGCGCCAGCAGCGCGCGTACGAGCTCCTATAATTCACCCCTCCACTTT. The V and J genes are TRBV4-1 and TRBJ1-6; D unclear. Germline assignment: CDR1 MGHRA and CDR2 YSYEKL. Trimming cost V 5 bases and J 0 bases, with 11 bases left between them. The CDR3 contains 16 residues.

The genes are TRBV29-1 and TRBJ2-3; the D is unclear. The CDR3 is 13 amino acids. Between the trimmed V and J ends, which lost 4 bases and 2 bases, there was a span of 10 bases. Germline loops: CDR1 SQVTM, CDR2 ANQGSEA. The CDR3 spells CSVVRVDTDTQYF. The CDR3 nucleotides are TGCAGCGTTGTTCGAGTAGACACAGATACGCAGTATTTT.

The chain couples TRBV5-1 to TRBJ2-7, with 11 bases fitting TRBD2. Germline V gene sequence: CDR1 SGHRS, CDR2 YFSETQ. The CDR3 has 15 amino acids. J was trimmed by 2 bases and V by 4 bases; bases with no gene match: 5. The DNA for the CDR3 is TGCGCCAGCAGCCTCATAGCGGGGGGGACCTACGAGCAGTACTTC. Amino acids: CASSLIAGGTYEQYF.

V is TRBV19 and J is TRBJ1-5, with D unresolved. The V gene lost 8 bases and the J gene lost 0 bases, with 11 bases spanning the gap. CDR1 and CDR2 (germline): LNHDA, SQIVND (reference sequence). The CDR3 consists of 14 residues. CDR3 amino acids: CASSRLFSNQPQHF. The DNA of the CDR3 is TGTGCCAGTTCCAGATTATTTAGCAATCAGCCCCAGCATTTT.

The gene calls are TRBV11-3 and TRBJ2-6; 9 nucleotides agree with TRBD1. Per germline, CDR1 SGHNT and CDR2 YENEEA. This CDR3 has 17 amino acids. Trimming cost V 5 bases and J 0 bases; bases outside gene matches: 5. The CDR3 loop reads CASSPGTGTSGANVLTF. The CDR3 coding sequence is TGTGCCAGCAGCCCCGGGACAGGGACCTCTGGGGCCAACGTCCTGACTTTC.

The rearrangement joins TRBV6-5 to TRBJ1-2; 7 bases fit TRBD1. Germline CDR1 MNHEY, CDR2 SVGAGI. After removal of 6 bases from V and 2 bases from J, the junction contained 6 bases not matched to a gene. This CDR3 has 14 residues. As DNA, the CDR3 is TGTGCCAGCAGGGCGGGACAGCAAAACTATGGCTACACCTTC. Amino acid sequence: CASRAGQQNYGYTF.

V and J are TRBV15 and TRBJ2-1, with a possible D match to TRBD2 (5 bases). CDR3 length equals 16 residues. From germline, CDR1 is LNHNV and CDR2 YYDKDF (reference sequence). V was clipped by 5 bases and J by 3 bases, with 17 bases between them. The CDR3 loop is CATSLNRVTSYNEQFF. The CDR3 DNA reads as TGTGCCACCAGCTTAAACCGGGTTACTAGCTACAATGAGCAGTTCTTC.

Ten or more counts support this clone. The rearrangement joins TRBV15 to TRBJ2-5; 8 nucleotides match TRBD2. Germline-derived CDR1 and CDR2 are LNHNV and YYDKDF (reference sequence). This CDR3 region has 13 residues. V trimming: 5 bases; J trimming: 5 bases; junction bases outside the gene matches: 4. DNA for the CDR3: TGTGCCACCAGCTCAGTAGCGGGGGAGACCCAGTACTTC. It yields the protein CATSSVAGETQYF.

This clone was observed many times. The rearrangement joins TRBV24-1 to TRBJ2-2; D unresolved. From germline, CDR1 is KGHDR and CDR2 SFDVKD. The CDR3 runs to 13 residues. V was clipped by 7 bases and J by 0 bases, with 5 bases between them. CDR3 sequence (DNA): TGTGCCACCAGCACAGCGAACACCGGGGAGCTGTTTTTT. The encoded protein is CATSTANTGELFF.

This chain joins TRBV7-2 and TRBJ2-1; D might be TRBD2 (6 bases). CDR1 and CDR2 (germline): SGHTA, FQGNSA. V was clipped by 5 bases and J by 8 bases, with 13 bases between them. The CDR3 consists of 13 residues. CDR3 nucleotides: TGTGCCAGCAGCAAGACTAGGCTGGATGAGCAGTTCTTC. Its protein product is CASSKTRLDEQFF.

The gene calls are TRBV5-1 and TRBJ2-3; maybe TRBD1 (5 bases). V lost 7 bases and J lost 0, with 9 bases in between. The CDR3 has 13 amino acids. Per the germline V gene, CDR1 is SGHRS and CDR2 is YFSETQ. CDR3 loop: CASGQGSTDTQYF. CDR3 DNA sequence: TGCGCCAGCGGGCAGGGCAGCACAGATACGCAGTATTTT.

The chain uses TRBV5-6 and TRBJ1-3; D gene uncertain. The CDR3 has 15 residues. The V and J ends lost 2 bases and 4 bases respectively, with 13 bases between them. The germline V gene has CDR1 SGHDT and CDR2 YYEEEE. The CDR3 coding sequence is TGTGCCAGCAGCTTTACGGGATCTACCGGAAACACCATATATTTT. It translates to CASSFTGSTGNTIYF.

The chain uses TRBV10-3 and TRBJ2-3; maybe TRBD2 (6 bases). The CDR3 has 17 residues. Trimming left V 11 bases short and J 2 bases short, with 26 bases between. Germline CDR1 is ENHRY and CDR2 is SYGVKD. CDR3 residues: CASSTSWEASDTDTQYF. The CDR3, as DNA: TGTGCCTCCTCGACCTCGTGGGAGGCTAGCGACACAGATACGCAGTATTTT.

The chain carries TRBV30 and TRBJ1-5, with 9 bases aligning to TRBD1. Germline CDR1 and CDR2: GTSNPN and SVGIG (reference sequence). J gave up 3 bases and V 2 bases, and 8 bases lay outside the gene matches. There are 16 residues in the CDR3. The CDR3 is CAWSKTGGAINQPQHF. The DNA for the CDR3 is TGTGCCTGGAGTAAGACAGGGGGAGCCATCAATCAGCCCCAGCATTTT.

The V and J genes are TRBV11-3 and TRBJ2-1, with unresolved D. CDR3 length: 16 residues. Trimming shortened V by 3 bases and J by 0 bases, and 12 bases separated the two germline ends. In germline, CDR1 is SGHNT, CDR2 YENEEA. This CDR3 is CASSLQTMSSYNEQFF. The DNA of the CDR3 is TGTGCCAGCAGCTTGCAGACAATGAGCTCCTACAATGAGCAGTTCTTC.

This chain uses TRBV6-1 with TRBJ1-4, with TRBD1 matching over 8 bases. The CDR3 is 15 amino acids. The germline CDR1 and CDR2 sequences are MNHNS and SASEGT. Germline trimming cut 3 bases from V and 4 bases from J; bases unmatched to any gene: 4. The CDR3 sequence is CASSDRGHNNEKLFF. CDR3 DNA: TGTGCCAGCAGTGACAGGGGGCATAATAATGAAAAACTGTTTTTT.

This CDR3 reads CASSPPGTGNNEQFF. As DNA, the CDR3 is TGTGCCAGCAGCCCACCGGGGACAGGGAACAATGAGCAGTTCTTC. J is TRBJ2-1 and V is TRBV6-6, with 9 bases lining up with TRBD1. Per germline, CDR1 MNHNY and CDR2 SVGAGI (reference sequence). Unmatched junction bases numbered 8, after V lost 6 bases and J lost 5 bases. This CDR3 spans 15 amino acids.

This rearrangement joins TRBV24-1 to TRBJ2-1, with 7 positions matching TRBD1. Trimming cost V 3 bases and J 2 bases; bases outside gene matches: 6. In germline, CDR1 is KGHDR, CDR2 SFDVKD. This CDR3 spans 16 amino acids. Here the CDR3 reads CATSDTGERTYNEQFF. The CDR3 coding sequence is TGTGCCACCAGTGATACAGGGGAAAGGACCTACAATGAGCAGTTCTTC.

This CDR3 reads CASSLAGTGMKETQYF. CDR3 bases: TGCGCCAGCAGCTTGGCGGGGACAGGGATGAAAGAGACCCAGTACTTC. The chain carries TRBV5-1 and TRBJ2-5, with 9 bases lining up with TRBD1. The V gene end was trimmed by 0 bases and the J gene end by 3 bases; junction bases not matched to a gene: 6. Per germline, CDR1 SGHRS and CDR2 YFSETQ. The CDR3 is 16 residues long.

The chain employs TRBV15 and TRBJ2-7, with D possibly TRBD1 on 6 matching bases. V was cut by 1 base and J by 0 bases, with 19 bases left in between. Germline loops: CDR1 LNHNV, CDR2 YYDKDF (reference sequence). The CDR3 extends over 18 amino acids. The CDR3 region has the DNA TGTGCCACCAGCAGAGTAAGATCTTCGGCAGGGGTCTCCTACGAGCAGTACTTC. It yields the protein CATSRVRSSAGVSYEQYF.

This chain uses TRBV2 with TRBJ1-4; maybe TRBD1 (5 bases). CDR1 and CDR2 from the germline V gene are SNHLY and FYNNEI. The V gene lost 6 bases and the J gene lost 5 bases, with 10 bases spanning the gap. The CDR3 covers 13 residues. The CDR3 DNA reads as TGTGCCAGCAGAGTAAGGGGCAATGAAAAACTGTTTTTT. It codes for CASRVRGNEKLFF.